A selection of T cell receptor beta chains follows, all from one sample in a study of Tregs in tolerant kidney transplant recipients. The method was immunoSEQ multiplex PCR; TCRdb's version includes in-frame clones alone and lacks a portion of them. Of about 50,000 clones detected, around nine tenths appear once; the ten largest clones hold around 16%. The material sequenced was CD8+ T cells from blood (PBMCs), taken 12 months after the transplant. These receptors were collected from a human patient who received a combined kidney and bone marrow transplant. Some T cells may possibly be graft donor cells. CDR3s include the opening cysteine and the closing phenylalanine or tryptophan. Fields, in order: clone size, CDR3 length, J gene, D gene, V gene, CDR3 protein, CDR3 DNA. D genes are given only for firm matches. Rows may omit the clone size; those that give it use once, few, many or a size class.

size: NA; length: 14; J: TRBJ1-1; D: TRBD1; V: TRBV9; CDR3: CASSVQGVNTEAFF; DNA: TGTGCCAGCAGCGTACAGGGGGTGAACACTGAAGCTTTCTTT
size: NA; length: 15; J: TRBJ1-5; D: NA; V: TRBV7-6; CDR3: CASSLGQGLGQPQHF; DNA: TGTGCCAGCAGCTTAGGGCAGGGGCTGGGTCAGCCCCAGCATTTT
size: NA; length: 15; J: TRBJ2-3; D: TRBD2; V: TRBV27; CDR3: CASSFLSGGLDTQYF; DNA: TGTGCCAGCAGTTTCCTGAGCGGGGGGCTAGATACGCAGTATTTT
size: NA; length: 17; J: TRBJ2-7; D: TRBD1; V: TRBV11-1; CDR3: CASSPPGQGQRSYEQYF; DNA: TGTGCCAGCAGCCCTCCCGGACAGGGGCAAAGATCCTACGAGCAGTACTTC
size: NA; length: 16; J: TRBJ1-3; D: NA; V: TRBV4-1; CDR3: CASSPTTGPGGNTIYF; DNA: TGCGCCAGCAGCCCAACCACAGGGCCGGGAGGAAACACCATATATTTT
size: NA; length: 16; J: TRBJ2-2; D: TRBD2; V: TRBV5-4; CDR3: CASSGTSATNTGELFF; DNA: TGTGCCAGCAGCGGGACTAGCGCCACGAACACCGGGGAGCTGTTTTTT
size: NA; length: 15; J: TRBJ1-5; D: TRBD1; V: TRBV4-1; CDR3: CASNQGAKSNQPQHF; DNA: TGCGCCAGCAACCAGGGGGCAAAGAGCAATCAGCCCCAGCATTTT
size: NA; length: 15; J: TRBJ2-1; D: NA; V: TRBV7-9; CDR3: CASSSAKGGLHEQFF; DNA: TGTGCCAGCAGTTCCGCGAAAGGGGGATTACATGAGCAGTTCTTC
size: NA; length: 14; J: TRBJ2-7; D: NA; V: TRBV5-8; CDR3: CASSRGQGGHEQYF; DNA: TGTGCCAGCAGCCGCGGACAGGGAGGGCACGAGCAGTACTTC
size: NA; length: 15; J: TRBJ2-7; D: TRBD1; V: TRBV9; CDR3: CASSARDREADEQYF; DNA: TGTGCCAGCAGCGCGAGGGACAGGGAGGCCGACGAGCAGTACTTC
size: NA; length: 13; J: TRBJ1-2; D: TRBD1; V: TRBV6-6; CDR3: CASTPTGGNGYTF; DNA: TGTGCCAGCACTCCGACAGGGGGCAATGGCTACACCTTC
size: NA; length: 17; J: TRBJ2-3; D: TRBD2; V: TRBV5-6; CDR3: CASSLYSGGLITDTQYF; DNA: TGTGCCAGCAGCTTATATAGCGGGGGGTTAATAACAGATACGCAGTATTTT
size: NA; length: 17; J: TRBJ1-2; D: NA; V: TRBV27; CDR3: CASSRSGPISRNYGYTF; DNA: TGTGCCAGCAGTCGTAGCGGACCGATTTCACGGAACTATGGCTACACCTTC
size: NA; length: 15; J: TRBJ1-2; D: TRBD1; V: TRBV4-1; CDR3: CASSPWDRMIYGYTF; DNA: TGCGCCAGCAGCCCATGGGACAGGATGATCTATGGCTACACCTTC
size: NA; length: 11; J: TRBJ2-3; D: TRBD1; V: TRBV25-1; CDR3: CASSTQGSQYF; DNA: TGTGCCAGCAGTACACAGGGGTCGCAGTATTTT
size: NA; length: 12; J: TRBJ2-7; D: TRBD2; V: TRBV28; CDR3: CASSWRGGEQYF; DNA: TGTGCCAGCAGTTGGCGGGGGGGGGAGCAGTACTTC
size: NA; length: 13; J: TRBJ2-1; D: NA; V: TRBV9; CDR3: CASGGTSYNEQFF; DNA: TGTGCCAGCGGGGGGACCTCCTACAATGAGCAGTTCTTC
size: NA; length: 12; J: TRBJ2-7; D: NA; V: TRBV29-1; CDR3: CSVETGLGEQYF; DNA: TGCAGCGTTGAAACAGGGCTAGGCGAGCAGTACTTC
size: NA; length: 14; J: TRBJ2-7; D: TRBD1; V: TRBV27; CDR3: CASSFLTGDIEQYF; DNA: TGTGCCAGCAGTTTTTTGACAGGGGATATCGAGCAGTACTTC
size: NA; length: 15; J: TRBJ2-7; D: TRBD2; V: TRBV9; CDR3: CASSVGSGSSYEQYF; DNA: TGTGCCAGCAGCGTAGGAAGCGGGAGTTCCTACGAGCAGTACTTC
size: NA; length: 14; J: TRBJ2-1; D: NA; V: TRBV7-3; CDR3: CASSLGPLPNEQFF; DNA: TGTGCCAGCAGCTTAGGGCCCTTGCCTAATGAGCAGTTCTTC
size: NA; length: 12; J: TRBJ2-2; D: NA; V: TRBV5-8; CDR3: CASSLFSGELFF; DNA: TGTGCCAGCAGCTTGTTCTCCGGGGAGCTGTTTTTT
size: NA; length: 14; J: TRBJ1-1; D: NA; V: TRBV19; CDR3: CASSTHTGFAEAFF; DNA: TGTGCCAGTAGTACACATACAGGATTCGCTGAAGCTTTCTTT
size: NA; length: 16; J: TRBJ2-1; D: NA; V: TRBV9; CDR3: CASSVAQGSPYNEQFF; DNA: TGTGCCAGCAGCGTAGCTCAGGGTTCCCCCTACAATGAGCAGTTCTTC
size: NA; length: 15; J: TRBJ2-1; D: NA; V: TRBV25-1; CDR3: CASSVGQFVYNEQFF; DNA: TGTGCCAGCAGTGTGGGACAATTTGTCTACAATGAGCAGTTCTTC
size: once; length: 15; J: TRBJ2-3; D: NA; V: TRBV4-1; CDR3: CASSQEFRSTDTQYF; DNA: TGCGCCAGCAGCCAAGAATTCAGGAGCACAGATACGCAGTATTTT
size: NA; length: 18; J: TRBJ2-2; D: TRBD2; V: TRBV7-9; CDR3: CASSLGSSGAFNTGELFF; DNA: TGTGCCAGCAGCTTAGGATCCAGCGGGGCCTTTAACACCGGGGAGCTGTTTTTT
size: NA; length: 12; J: TRBJ2-3; D: NA; V: TRBV9; CDR3: CASSVNSDTQYF; DNA: TGTGCCAGCAGCGTCAATTCAGATACGCAGTATTTT
size: few; length: 15; J: TRBJ2-1; D: TRBD1; V: TRBV27; CDR3: CASTQGQGLFDEQFF; DNA: TGTGCCAGCACCCAGGGACAGGGACTTTTCGATGAGCAGTTCTTC
size: NA; length: 14; J: TRBJ1-1; D: NA; V: TRBV19; CDR3: CASSDQGINTEAFF; DNA: TGTGCCAGTAGTGACCAGGGGATTAACACTGAAGCTTTCTTT
size: once; length: 14; J: TRBJ2-1; D: TRBD1; V: TRBV19; CDR3: CASALGGEYNEQFF; DNA: TGTGCCAGTGCTCTAGGGGGCGAGTACAATGAGCAGTTCTTC
size: NA; length: 13; J: TRBJ2-4; D: NA; V: TRBV18; CDR3: CASSPVLSNIQYF; DNA: TGTGCCAGCTCCCCTGTATTATCAAACATTCAGTACTTC
size: NA; length: 15; J: TRBJ2-6; D: NA; V: TRBV6-5; CDR3: CASSYEFSGANVLTF; DNA: TGTGCCAGCAGTTACGAGTTTTCTGGGGCCAACGTCCTGACTTTC
size: NA; length: 15; J: TRBJ2-7; D: TRBD2; V: TRBV6-6; CDR3: CASRGTTSGSYEQYF; DNA: TGTGCCAGCAGAGGGACAACTAGCGGATCCTACGAGCAGTACTTC
size: NA; length: 11; J: TRBJ1-3; D: NA; V: TRBV9; CDR3: CASSPGNTIYF; DNA: TGTGCCAGCAGCCCAGGAAACACCATATATTTT
size: NA; length: 11; J: TRBJ2-5; D: NA; V: TRBV5-4; CDR3: CASSLGSVQYF; DNA: TGTGCCAGCAGCTTAGGAAGCGTCCAGTACTTC
size: NA; length: 16; J: TRBJ2-1; D: NA; V: TRBV7-2; CDR3: CASSLQLGPRYNEQFF; DNA: TGTGCCAGCAGCCTACAGTTGGGCCCCCGTTACAATGAGCAGTTCTTC
size: NA; length: 13; J: TRBJ1-2; D: TRBD1; V: TRBV27; CDR3: CASSPGTGFGYTF; DNA: TGTGCCAGCAGTCCGGGGACAGGGTTCGGCTACACCTTC
size: NA; length: 13; J: TRBJ2-7; D: NA; V: TRBV5-8; CDR3: CASSLQGTVEQYF; DNA: TGTGCCAGCAGCTTGCAGGGGACCGTCGAGCAGTACTTC
size: NA; length: 16; J: TRBJ2-7; D: NA; V: TRBV4-3; CDR3: CASSQGPRGAGYEQYF; DNA: TGCGCCAGCAGCCAAGGACCACGGGGGGCAGGGTACGAGCAGTACTTC
size: once; length: 17; J: TRBJ2-1; D: TRBD2; V: TRBV6-4; CDR3: CASSDSTERGGQGEQFF; DNA: TGTGCCAGCAGTGACTCGACTGAGCGGGGGGGCCAGGGTGAGCAGTTCTTC
size: NA; length: 16; J: TRBJ2-3; D: TRBD2; V: TRBV7-2; CDR3: CASSFLQREGTDTQYF; DNA: TGTGCCAGCAGCTTTCTTCAGCGGGAGGGCACAGATACGCAGTATTTT